This T cell receptor (beta chain) was sequenced during a study of cytomegalovirus exposure and HLA in healthy donors. The V end lost 1 base, the J end lost 0 bases, and 10 bases lay between the germline ends. Germline CDR1 and CDR2: LNHDA and SQIVND (reference sequence). The CDR3 has 16 residues. Of note for this clone: Its target is not known.

General study findings and limits: TCR beta V segments were, for the most part, productive about 87% or about 30% of the time in an earlier analysis.

PCR amplification relied on 60 Vbeta primers (plus 13 Jbeta primers). TCRdb's copy holds only in-frame clones and misses some; the assay was immunoSEQ multiplex PCR. The sample has about 200,000 clones; around 73% are singletons. The chain employs TRBV19 and TRBJ2-4; D is perhaps TRBD2 (6 bases). Sequences were obtained from PBMCs. This receptor was identified in a woman aged 25-40 years in good health and CMV-seronegative. CDR3 DNA sequence: TGTGCCAGTAGTATAGGGGGCGGGATAGCCAAAAACATTCAGTACTTC. Its translation is CASSIGGGIAKNIQYF.